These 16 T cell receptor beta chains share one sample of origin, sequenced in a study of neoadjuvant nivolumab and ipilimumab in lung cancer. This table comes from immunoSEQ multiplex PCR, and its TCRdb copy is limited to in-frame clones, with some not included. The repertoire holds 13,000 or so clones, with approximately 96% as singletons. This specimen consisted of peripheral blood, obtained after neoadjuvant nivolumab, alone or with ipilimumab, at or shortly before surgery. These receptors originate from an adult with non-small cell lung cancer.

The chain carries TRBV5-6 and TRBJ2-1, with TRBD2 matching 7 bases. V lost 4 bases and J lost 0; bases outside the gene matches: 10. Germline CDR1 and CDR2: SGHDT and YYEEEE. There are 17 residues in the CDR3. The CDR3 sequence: CASSPSTSRSSYNEQFF. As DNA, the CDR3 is TGTGCCAGCAGCCCCTCGACTAGCCGGAGCTCCTACAATGAGCAGTTCTTC.

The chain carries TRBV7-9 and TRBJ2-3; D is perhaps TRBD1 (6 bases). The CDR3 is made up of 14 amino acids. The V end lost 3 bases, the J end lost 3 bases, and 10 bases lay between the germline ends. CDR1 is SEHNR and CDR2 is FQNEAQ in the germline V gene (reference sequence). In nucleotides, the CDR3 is TGTGCCAGCAGCTTCGCACAGGGTACAGATACGCAGTATTTT. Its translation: CASSFAQGTDTQYF.

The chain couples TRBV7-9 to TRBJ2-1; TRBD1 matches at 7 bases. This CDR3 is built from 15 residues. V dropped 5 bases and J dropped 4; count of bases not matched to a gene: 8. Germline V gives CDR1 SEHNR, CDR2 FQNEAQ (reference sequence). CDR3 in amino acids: CASSKTGFRYNEQFF. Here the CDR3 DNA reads TGTGCCAGCAGCAAGACAGGGTTTAGGTACAATGAGCAGTTCTTC.

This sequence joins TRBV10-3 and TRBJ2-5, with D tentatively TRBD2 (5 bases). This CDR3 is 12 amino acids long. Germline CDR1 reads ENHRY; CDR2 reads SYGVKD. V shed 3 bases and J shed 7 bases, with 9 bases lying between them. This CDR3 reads CAISEREGTQYF. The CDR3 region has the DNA TGTGCCATCAGTGAACGGGAAGGGACCCAGTACTTC.

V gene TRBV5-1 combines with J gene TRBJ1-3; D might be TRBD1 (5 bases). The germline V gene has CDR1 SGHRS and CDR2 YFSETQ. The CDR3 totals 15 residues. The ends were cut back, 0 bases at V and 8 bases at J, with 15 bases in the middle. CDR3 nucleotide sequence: TGCGCCAGCAGCTTGGCCTCCCGGGGCGGGGACACCATATATTTT. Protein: CASSLASRGGDTIYF.

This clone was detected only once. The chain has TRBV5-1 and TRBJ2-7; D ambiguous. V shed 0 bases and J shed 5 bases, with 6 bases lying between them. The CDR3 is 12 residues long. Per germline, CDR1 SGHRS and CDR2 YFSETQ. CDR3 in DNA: TGCGCCAGCAGCTTGGCCAGGAACGAGCAGTACTTC. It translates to CASSLARNEQYF.

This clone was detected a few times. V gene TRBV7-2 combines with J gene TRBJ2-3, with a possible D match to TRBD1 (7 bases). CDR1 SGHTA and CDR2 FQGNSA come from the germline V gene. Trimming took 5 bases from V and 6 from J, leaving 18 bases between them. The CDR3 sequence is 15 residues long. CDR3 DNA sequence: TGTGCCAGCAGCGCGGGACAGCCTCGCCTCGATACGCAGTATTTT. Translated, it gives CASSAGQPRLDTQYF.

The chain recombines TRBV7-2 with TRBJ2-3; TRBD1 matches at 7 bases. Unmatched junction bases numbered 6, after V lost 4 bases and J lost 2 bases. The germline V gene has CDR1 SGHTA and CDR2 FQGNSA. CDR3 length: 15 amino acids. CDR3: CASSSAGQATDTQYF. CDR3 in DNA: TGTGCCAGCAGCTCCGCAGGACAGGCCACAGATACGCAGTATTTT. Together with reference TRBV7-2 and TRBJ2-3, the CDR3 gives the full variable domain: GAGVSQSPSNKVTEKGKDVELRCDPISGHTALYWYRQSLGQGLEFLIYFQGNSAPDKSGLPSDRFSAERTGGSVSTLTIQRTQQEDSAVYLCASSSAGQATDTQYFGPGTRLTVL.

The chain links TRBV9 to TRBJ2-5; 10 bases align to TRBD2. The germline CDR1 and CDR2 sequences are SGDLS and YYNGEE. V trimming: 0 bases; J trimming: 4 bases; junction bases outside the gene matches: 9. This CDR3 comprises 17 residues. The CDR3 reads CASSVVPSGSQRETQYF. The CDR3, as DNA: TGTGCCAGCAGCGTAGTTCCTAGCGGGAGCCAGCGAGAGACCCAGTACTTC. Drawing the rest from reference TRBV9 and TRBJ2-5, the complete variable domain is DSGVTQTPKHLITATGQRVTLRCSPRSGDLSVYWYQQSLDQGLQFLIQYYNGEERAKGNILERFSAQQFPDLHSELNLSSLELGDSALYFCASSVVPSGSQRETQYFGPGTRLLVL.

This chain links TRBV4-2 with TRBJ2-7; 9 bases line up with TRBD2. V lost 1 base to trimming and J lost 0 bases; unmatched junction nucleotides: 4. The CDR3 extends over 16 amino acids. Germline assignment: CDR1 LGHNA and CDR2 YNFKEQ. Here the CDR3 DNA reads TGTGCCAGCAGCCAAGCGAGCGGGAGGTTCTCCTACGAGCAGTACTTC. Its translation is CASSQASGRFSYEQYF.

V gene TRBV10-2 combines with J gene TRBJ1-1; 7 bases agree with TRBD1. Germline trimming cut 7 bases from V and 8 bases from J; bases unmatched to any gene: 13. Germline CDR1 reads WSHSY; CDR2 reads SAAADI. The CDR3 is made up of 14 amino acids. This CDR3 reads CASNLGTAAGEAFF. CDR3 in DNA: TGCGCCAGCAACTTGGGGACAGCCGCTGGGGAAGCTTTCTTT.

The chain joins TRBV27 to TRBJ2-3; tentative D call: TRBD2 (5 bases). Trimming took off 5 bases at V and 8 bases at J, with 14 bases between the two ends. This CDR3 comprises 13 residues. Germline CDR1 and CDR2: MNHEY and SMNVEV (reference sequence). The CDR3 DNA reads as TGTGCCAGCAGTGCCCCTTCAGCGGTTACGCAGTATTTT. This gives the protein CASSAPSAVTQYF.

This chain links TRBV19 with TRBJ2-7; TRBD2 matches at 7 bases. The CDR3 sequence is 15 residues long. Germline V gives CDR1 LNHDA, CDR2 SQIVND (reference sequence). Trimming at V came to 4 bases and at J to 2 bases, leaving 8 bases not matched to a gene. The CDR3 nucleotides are TGTGCCAGTAGTAAGACCGGGACTAAGCCCTACGAGCAGTACTTC. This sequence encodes CASSKTGTKPYEQYF. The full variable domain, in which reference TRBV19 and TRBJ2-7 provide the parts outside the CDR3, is DGGITQSPKYLFRKEGQNVTLSCEQNLNHDAMYWYRQDPGQGLRLIYYSQIVNDFQKGDIAEGYSVSREKKESFPLTVTSAQKNPTAFYLCASSKTGTKPYEQYFGPGTRLTVT.

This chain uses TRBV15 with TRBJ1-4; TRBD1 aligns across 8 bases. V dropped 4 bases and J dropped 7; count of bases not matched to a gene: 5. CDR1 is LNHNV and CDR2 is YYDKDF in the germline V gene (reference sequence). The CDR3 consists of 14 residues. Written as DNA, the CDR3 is TGTGCCACCAGCAAGACAGGGGAGGTTGAAAAACTGTTTTTT. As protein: CATSKTGEVEKLFF.

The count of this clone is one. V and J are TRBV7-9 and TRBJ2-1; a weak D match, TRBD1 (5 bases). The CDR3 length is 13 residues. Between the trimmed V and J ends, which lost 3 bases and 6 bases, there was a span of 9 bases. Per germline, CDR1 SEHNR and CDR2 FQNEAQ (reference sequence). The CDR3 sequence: CASSFAGINEQFF. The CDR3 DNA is TGTGCCAGCAGCTTTGCAGGGATCAATGAGCAGTTCTTC.

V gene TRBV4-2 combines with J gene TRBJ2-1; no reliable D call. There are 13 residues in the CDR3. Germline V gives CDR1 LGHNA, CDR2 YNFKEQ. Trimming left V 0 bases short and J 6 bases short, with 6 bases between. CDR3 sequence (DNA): TGTGCCAGCAGCCAAGATTTCGGCAATGAGCAGTTCTTC. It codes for CASSQDFGNEQFF.